The sequence of this T cell receptor (beta chain) was determined in a study of blood T cell repertoires in COVID-19. Study information: PBMCs, B-cell-depleted T cells, or T cells were the source of the cDNA or gDNA that made up the material.

Trimming removed 2 bases from V and 7 bases from J, with 11 bases in between. The CDR3 loop spans 13 amino acids. Germline assignment: CDR1 LGHDT and CDR2 YNNKEL (reference sequence). TCRdb's copy holds only in-frame clones and misses some; the assay was immunoSEQ multiplex PCR. There are about 180,000 clones in the sample; 86% occur only once, and 2.9% lies in the top ten. This clone has a handful of counts. The sequenced sample was peripheral blood. The V call is TRBV3-1 (or the pseudogene TRBV3-2), the J call TRBJ1-2; weak D call: TRBD1 (6 bases). This clonotype was sampled from a woman aged 25 to 39 with active or convalescent COVID-19. Here the CDR3 reads CASSQNRVSGYTF. The DNA for the CDR3 is TGTGCCAGCAGCCAAAACAGGGTTAGTGGCTACACCTTC.